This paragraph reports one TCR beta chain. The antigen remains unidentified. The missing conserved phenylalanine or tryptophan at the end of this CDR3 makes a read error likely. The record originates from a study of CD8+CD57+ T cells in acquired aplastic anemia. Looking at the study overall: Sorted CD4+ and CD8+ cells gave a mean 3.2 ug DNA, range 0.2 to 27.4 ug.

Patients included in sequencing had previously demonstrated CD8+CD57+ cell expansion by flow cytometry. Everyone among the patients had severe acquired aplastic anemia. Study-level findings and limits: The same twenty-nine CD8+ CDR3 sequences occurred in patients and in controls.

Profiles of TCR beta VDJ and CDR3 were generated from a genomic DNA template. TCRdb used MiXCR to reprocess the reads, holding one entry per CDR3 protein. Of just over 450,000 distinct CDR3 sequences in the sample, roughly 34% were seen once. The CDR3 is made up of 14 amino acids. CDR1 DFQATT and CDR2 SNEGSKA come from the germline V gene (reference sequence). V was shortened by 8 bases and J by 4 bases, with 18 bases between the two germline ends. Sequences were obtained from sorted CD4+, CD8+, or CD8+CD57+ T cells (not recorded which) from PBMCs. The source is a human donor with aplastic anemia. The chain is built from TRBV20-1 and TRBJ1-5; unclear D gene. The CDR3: CSTTKRAGNQPQHS. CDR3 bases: TGCAGTACTACAAAACGGGCAGGTAATCAGCCCCAGCATTCT.